The rows below give T cell receptor beta chains drawn from one sample of a study of regulatory and conventional T cells in RAG deficiency. Some clones are missing from TCRdb's copy, which holds only in-frame ones; the method was immunoSEQ multiplex PCR. The sample contains under 20,000 clones, roughly 89% of which appear only once. The data were also submitted as part of a second study, on regulatory T cells.

Specimen: Tregs sorted from blood. The receptors were gathered from a human donor in good health. Each CDR3 is given with its conserved first and last residue. A D gene is named only where the DNA matches it firmly. Where a row states a size, it is once, few, many or the class of an expanded clone; other rows omit it.

len,v_gene,d_gene,abundance,j_gene,CDR3aa,CDR3nt
15,TRBV6-6,TRBD2,.,TRBJ2-3,CASTAAGGLTDTQYF,TGTGCCAGCACCGCAGCGGGAGGGTTGACAGATACGCAGTATTTT
13,TRBV7-9,.,.,TRBJ1-2,CASSVHRSYGYTF,TGTGCCAGCAGCGTTCACAGATCCTATGGCTACACCTTC
14,TRBV5-5,.,.,TRBJ2-7,CASSLIEGGDEQYF,TGTGCCAGCAGCTTAATCGAGGGCGGCGACGAGCAGTACTTC
14,TRBV29-1,.,.,TRBJ2-7,CSVTRQPQGYEQYF,TGCAGCGTTACCCGACAGCCCCAGGGGTACGAGCAGTACTTC
14,TRBV27,TRBD1,.,TRBJ2-1,CASSPGQGGNEQFF,TGTGCCAGCAGTCCGGGACAGGGTGGCAATGAGCAGTTCTTC
13,TRBV19,.,.,TRBJ1-1,CARSQQSWAEAFF,TGTGCCAGAAGCCAACAGTCTTGGGCTGAAGCTTTCTTT
16,TRBV30,.,.,TRBJ1-1,CAWSVSRVRPNTEAFF,TGTGCCTGGAGTGTATCGCGGGTGAGACCGAACACTGAAGCTTTCTTT
14,TRBV2,TRBD2,.,TRBJ2-7,CASRRTSGYYEQYF,TGTGCCAGCAGGAGGACTAGCGGGTACTACGAGCAGTACTTC
12,TRBV5-8,.,.,TRBJ1-6,CASRLGRSPLHF,TGTGCCAGCAGGCTGGGACGTTCACCCCTCCACTTT
15,TRBV12-5,.,.,TRBJ2-2,CASAPGWSTTGELFF,TGTGCTAGTGCTCCGGGGTGGTCTACCACCGGGGAGCTGTTTTTT
16,TRBV9,.,.,TRBJ2-3,CASSRGAPPHKVTQYF,TGTGCCAGCAGCCGGGGGGCCCCTCCACACAAGGTTACGCAGTATTTT
16,TRBV2,.,.,TRBJ2-1,CASSDVDRSSWNEQFF,TGTGCCAGCAGTGACGTAGACAGGTCCTCTTGGAATGAGCAGTTCTTC
15,TRBV18,.,.,TRBJ2-1,CASSPGGGGRNEQFF,TGTGCCAGCTCCCCTGGGGGAGGGGGCCGTAATGAGCAGTTCTTC
15,TRBV6-5,TRBD2,.,TRBJ2-5,CASSDHSGGKETQYF,TGTGCCAGCAGCGACCATTCGGGGGGGAAAGAGACCCAGTACTTC
15,TRBV2,TRBD2,.,TRBJ2-7,CASSAGTRIGNEQYF,TGTGCCAGCAGTGCCGGGACTAGGATCGGAAACGAGCAGTACTTC
14,TRBV19,.,.,TRBJ2-1,CASSIGDTYNEQFF,TGTGCCAGTAGTATAGGGGACACCTACAATGAGCAGTTCTTC
16,TRBV16,.,.,TRBJ2-6,CASSQSLGAGANVLTF,TGTGCCAGCAGCCAATCTCTAGGTGCTGGGGCCAACGTCCTGACTTTC
14,TRBV5-6,.,.,TRBJ1-1,CASSLGILSAEAFF,TGTGCCAGCAGCTTGGGTATTCTTAGCGCTGAAGCTTTCTTT
12,TRBV29-1,TRBD1,once,TRBJ2-5,CSVEPPGGTQYF,TGCAGCGTTGAACCCCCAGGGGGGACCCAGTACTTC
13,TRBV5-1,.,.,TRBJ1-1,CASSLEGVTEAFF,TGCGCCAGCAGCTTGGAGGGCGTTACTGAAGCTTTCTTT
14,TRBV27,TRBD1,.,TRBJ1-4,CASGPTGRNEKLFF,TGTGCCAGCGGCCCGACAGGGAGAAATGAAAAACTGTTTTTT
13,TRBV29-1,.,.,TRBJ2-1,CSVSSRFVYEQFF,TGCAGCGTTTCTAGCCGTTTCGTATATGAGCAGTTCTTC
16,TRBV2,TRBD2,.,TRBJ2-5,CASSGFERGGLKTQYF,TGTGCCAGCAGTGGGTTTGAGCGGGGGGGCCTGAAGACCCAGTACTTC
16,TRBV28,TRBD2,.,TRBJ2-5,CASRSRTSGGRETQYF,TGTGCCAGCAGATCACGGACTAGCGGGGGAAGAGAGACCCAGTACTTC
13,TRBV19,.,.,TRBJ2-7,CASSMTGSYEQYF,TGTGCCAGTAGTATGACGGGCAGCTACGAGCAGTACTTC
14,TRBV5-1,TRBD1,.,TRBJ1-6,CASSPGQGTSPLHF,TGCGCCAGCAGCCCAGGACAGGGAACTTCACCCCTCCACTTT
17,TRBV28,TRBD2,once,TRBJ2-7,CASSLTGLAASSYEQYF,TGTGCCAGCAGTTTAACGGGACTAGCGGCAAGCTCCTACGAGCAGTACTTC
16,TRBV5-1,.,.,TRBJ2-2,CASSLVGQGITGELFF,TGCGCCAGCAGCTTGGTTGGCCAGGGTATCACCGGGGAGCTGTTTTTT
15,TRBV6-5,.,.,TRBJ2-1,CASRVRQSSYNEQFF,TGTGCCAGCAGGGTCAGGCAGTCCTCCTACAATGAGCAGTTCTTC
11,TRBV29-1,.,.,TRBJ1-2,CSVSVNYGYTF,TGCAGCGTGAGTGTAAACTATGGCTACACCTTC
17,TRBV6-1,TRBD1,once,TRBJ1-1,CASSELRDRALGTEAFF,TGTGCCAGCAGTGAACTCCGGGACAGGGCCCTTGGGACTGAAGCTTTCTTT
13,TRBV7-9,.,.,TRBJ1-2,CASTPRGNYGYTF,TGTGCCAGCACCCCTCGGGGGAACTATGGCTACACCTTC
15,TRBV30,.,.,TRBJ1-1,CAWSGTITGNTEAFF,TGTGCCTGGAGTGGTACCATCACAGGGAACACTGAAGCTTTCTTT
17,TRBV5-8,TRBD1,.,TRBJ2-7,CASSIHMGPGQGNEQYF,TGTGCCAGCAGCATACACATGGGGCCGGGACAGGGTAACGAGCAGTACTTC
15,TRBV19,.,.,TRBJ1-5,CATTPGGFSNQPQHF,TGTGCCACTACCCCCGGGGGTTTTAGCAATCAGCCCCAGCATTTT
15,TRBV2,TRBD2,.,TRBJ2-3,CASSSSGRFSDTQYF,TGTGCCAGCAGTTCTAGCGGGAGGTTCTCAGATACGCAGTATTTT
13,TRBV6-5,.,.,TRBJ1-2,CASSGARSYGYTF,TGTGCCAGCAGTGGTGCTAGGAGCTATGGCTACACCTTC
13,TRBV10-3,.,few,TRBJ1-2,CAISEAPNYGYTF,TGTGCCATCAGTGAGGCGCCAAACTATGGCTACACCTTC
15,TRBV7-3,TRBD1,.,TRBJ1-3,CASSIDRGSGNTIYF,TGTGCCAGCAGCATAGACAGGGGCTCTGGAAACACCATATATTTT
14,TRBV7-3,TRBD1,.,TRBJ1-1,CASSLRGRDTEAFF,TGTGCCAGCAGCTTGAGGGGGCGGGACACTGAAGCTTTCTTT
15,TRBV28,.,.,TRBJ2-7,CASSPRGKSSYEQYF,TGTGCCAGCAGTCCCCGGGGGAAGAGCTCCTACGAGCAGTACTTC